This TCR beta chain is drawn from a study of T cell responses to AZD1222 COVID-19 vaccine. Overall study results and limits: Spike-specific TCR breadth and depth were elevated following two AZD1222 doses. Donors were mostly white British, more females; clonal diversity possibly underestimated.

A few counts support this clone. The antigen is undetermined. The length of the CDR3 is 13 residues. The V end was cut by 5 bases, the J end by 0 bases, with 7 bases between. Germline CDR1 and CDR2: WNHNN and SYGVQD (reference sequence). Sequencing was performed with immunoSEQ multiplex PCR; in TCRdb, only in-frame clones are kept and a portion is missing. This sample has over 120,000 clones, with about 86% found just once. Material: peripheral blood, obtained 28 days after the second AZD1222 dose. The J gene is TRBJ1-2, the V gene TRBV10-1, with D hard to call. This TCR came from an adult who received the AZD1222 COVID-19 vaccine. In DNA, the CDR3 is TGCGCCAGCAGTAACACTCCTAACTATGGCTACACCTTC. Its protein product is CASSNTPNYGYTF.